What follows are 11 T cell receptor beta chains derived from one specimen sequenced in a study of beta chain features in type 1 diabetes. Reverse transcription of all isolated RNA meant that expressed TCRB transcripts were sequenced. The repertoire was sequenced with immunoSEQ multiplex PCR; TCRdb's copy has only in-frame clones and lacks some. The sample gives 600,000 to 700,000 clones, around 12% of which show up once; about 0.11% is in the top ten. The antigens of these receptors remain unknown. Study-wide findings and caveats: Shorter TCRB CDR3s, moderately but significantly so, were found in Type 1 diabetes patients in all four CD4+ subsets.

The sequencing input was naive CD4+ T cells from blood. The receptors stem from a man aged 30 to 45 with type 1 diabetes.

The genes are TRBV29-1 and TRBJ1-2; tentative D call: TRBD1 (5 bases). V was trimmed by 4 bases and J by 4 bases, leaving 13 bases between them. CDR3 length: 13 amino acids. CDR1 and CDR2 (germline): SQVTM, ANQGSEA. CDR3 nucleotides: TGCAGCGTTGCGATGGGGCGCGGCTATGGCTACACCTTC. Translation gives CSVAMGRGYGYTF. The complete variable domain, with remaining parts taken from reference TRBV29-1 and TRBJ1-2, reads SAVISQKPSRDICQRGTSLTIQCQVDSQVTMMFWYRQQPGQSLTLIATANQGSEATYESGFVIDKFPISRPNLTFSTLTVSNMSPEDSSIYLCSVAMGRGYGYTFGSGTRLTVV.

This clone was found a few times. J is TRBJ1-5 and V is TRBV13; no definite D call. V lost 0 bases, J lost 0 bases, and 12 bases lay in between. This CDR3 contains 17 residues. Germline assignment: CDR1 PRHDT and CDR2 FYEKMQ (reference sequence). The CDR3 is CASSLGLDDYSNQPQHF. The DNA of the CDR3 is TGTGCCAGCAGCTTAGGATTGGACGATTATAGCAATCAGCCCCAGCATTTT.

The rearrangement links TRBV29-1 to TRBJ2-1; D may be TRBD2 (6 bases). Per the germline V gene, CDR1 is SQVTM and CDR2 is ANQGSEA. V was shortened by 7 bases and J by 3 bases, with 13 bases between the two germline ends. There are 13 residues in the CDR3. The CDR3 nucleotides read TGCAGCGGGCGGCGGGGAAACTACAATGAGCAGTTCTTC. It specifies CSGRRGNYNEQFF.

V and J are TRBV9 and TRBJ2-5; D is possibly TRBD2 (6 bases). V was clipped by 2 bases and J by 1 base, with 15 bases between them. Germline V gene data show CDR1 as SGDLS and CDR2 as YYNGEE. CDR3 size: 16 residues. For the CDR3, the DNA is TGTGCCAGCAGCGTCGGGAGTAGCGGCCTCCAAGAGACCCAGTACTTC. This sequence encodes CASSVGSSGLQETQYF.

This clone has a handful of counts. CDR3 protein: CASSLNHGYEQYF. Here the CDR3 DNA reads TGTGCCAGCAGCTTAAATCATGGGTACGAGCAGTACTTC. The V call is TRBV11-2, the J call TRBJ2-7; no clear D. CDR1 and CDR2 from the germline V gene are SGHAT and FQNNGV. The CDR3 totals 13 residues. Trimming took off 2 bases at V and 4 bases at J, with 9 bases between the two ends.

The gene calls are TRBV7-3 and TRBJ1-1; 8 nucleotides match TRBD1. CDR1 SGHTA and CDR2 FQGTGA come from the germline V gene. The V segment lost 6 bases and the J segment 5 bases; nucleotides outside the gene matches: 5. The CDR3 runs 13 residues. The CDR3 nucleotides are TGTGCCAGCAGGACTACAGGGGGTACTGAAGCTTTCTTT. Translation gives CASRTTGGTEAFF. Filled out from reference TRBV7-3 and TRBJ1-1, the complete variable domain reads GAGVSQTPSNKVTEKGKYVELRCDPISGHTALYWYRQSLGQGPEFLIYFQGTGAADDSGLPNDRFFAVRPEGSVSTLKIQRTERGDSAVYLCASRTTGGTEAFFGQGTRLTVV.

The chain couples TRBV30 to TRBJ1-6; D unclear. CDR3 length: 17 residues. CDR1 is GTSNPN and CDR2 is SVGIG in the germline V gene (reference sequence). Trimming shortened V by 1 base and J by 0 bases, and 13 bases separated the two germline ends. The CDR3 DNA reads TGTGCCTGGAGTGCTATAAGGGTGAGCTCCTATAATTCACCCCTCCACTTT. It encodes CAWSAIRVSSYNSPLHF. Complete variable domain (other parts from reference TRBV30 and TRBJ1-6): SQTIHQWPATLVQPVGSPLSLECTVEGTSNPNLYWYRQAAGRGLQLLFYSVGIGQISSEVPQNLSASRPQDRQFILSSKKLLLSDSGFYLCAWSAIRVSSYNSPLHFGNGTRLTVT.

This clone was seen a few times. This chain connects TRBV7-9 to TRBJ2-3; tentative D call: TRBD1 (8 bases). This CDR3 is built from 15 residues. From germline, CDR1 is SEHNR and CDR2 FQNEAQ (reference sequence). The germline V and J ends were trimmed by 5 bases and 5 bases, with 17 bases remaining between them. The CDR3 coding sequence is TGTGCCAGCAGCGGAGGACAGGGAGGGAGAGATACGCAGTATTTT. This codes for CASSGGQGGRDTQYF.

The genes are TRBV7-2 and TRBJ1-6; perhaps TRBD1 as D (5 bases). The V gene's germline CDR1 is SGHTA and CDR2 FQGNSA. The CDR3 spans 17 residues. The V gene lost 5 bases and the J gene lost 7 bases, with 21 bases spanning the gap. In DNA form, the CDR3 reads TGTGCCAGCAGCACCACGGGTACGGGGACCGTAAATTCACCCCTCCACTTT. This gives the protein CASSTTGTGTVNSPLHF.

This clone showed up just a few times. The chain combines TRBV6-5 with TRBJ1-5; D might be TRBD1 (6 bases). The CDR3 totals 15 residues. Trimming cost V 6 bases and J 6 bases, with 18 bases left between them. Germline assignment: CDR1 MNHEY and CDR2 SVGAGI. CDR3 amino acids: CASRAKIGGGQPQHF. The CDR3 coding sequence is TGTGCCAGCAGGGCAAAGATAGGGGGAGGTCAGCCCCAGCATTTT.

In this sample, this clone turned up a few times. The chain carries TRBV29-1 and TRBJ1-2; 7 bases map to TRBD1. CDR3 length equals 12 residues. The J segment lost 8 bases and the V segment lost 6 bases, leaving 9 bases of the junction unmatched. Per germline, CDR1 SQVTM and CDR2 ANQGSEA. CDR3 DNA: TGCAGCGTCACCGTCGGCAGGGGGGGCTACACCTTC. Translating gives CSVTVGRGGYTF.